Only a few counts were recorded for the clone carrying this T cell receptor (beta chain). One entry per CDR3 protein results from TCRdb running MiXCR on the reads. Counted here are a few hundred thousand distinct CDR3 sequences, more than 8% occurring once; the ten biggest clones make up 3.5% to 4.5%. Unmatched junction bases numbered 5, after V lost 2 bases and J lost 13 bases. The CDR3 runs to 13 residues. Germline-derived CDR1 and CDR2 are SGHVS and FNYEAQ. This sample was included in a study of T cell repertoires in cytomegalovirus infection. Sequences were obtained from PBMCs. V gene TRBV7-6 combines with J gene TRBJ2-1; 10 bases are shared with TRBD2. This TCR was sampled from a human donor in good health (CMV status not recorded). Some clones in this sample may be carry-over from other donors' samples. CDR3 region: CASSLTAGGHQFF. CDR3 nucleotides: TGTGCCAGCAGCTTAACAGCGGGGGGGCATCAGTTCTTC.